The next 10 T cell receptor beta chains were all read from a single sample in a study of T cells in Graves' hyperthyroidism and ophthalmopathy (dated by TCRdb to between 2019 and 2020). The receptor library was made with multiplex PCR. Sequenced on an Illumina HiSeq 2000. The TCR beta CDR3 regions were amplified from the RNA transcripts. The TCR CDR3 was subjected to a first round of RT-PCR using the HTBI primer set and the Qiagen OneStep RT-PCR kit. TCRdb trimmed the raw reads at Q25, called clones with MiXCR and kept productive beta chains. When rows share a CDR3 protein, they turn into one entry using the most common DNA and genes. For this sample the table gives about 410,000 distinct CDR3 sequences, of which around 15% were detected only once. The ten largest clonotypes hold approximately 13% of the sample. The sample was blood. Receptor source: a man aged 18 to 29 with Graves' ophthalmopathy.

This clonotype was counted between two and nine times. The chain joins TRBV7-3 to TRBJ2-2, with D hard to call. Trimming left V 3 bases short and J 4 bases short, with 6 bases between. The germline gives CDR1 SGHTA, CDR2 FQGTGA. The CDR3 runs 13 residues. The CDR3: CASSFKITGELFF. CDR3 DNA: TGTGCCAGCAGCTTTAAGATCACCGGGGAGCTGTTTTTT.

The V gene is TRBV19, the J gene TRBJ1-5; D perhaps matches TRBD1 (5 bases). The CDR3 consists of 14 residues. V was cut by 3 bases and J by 4 bases, with 10 bases left in between. From germline, CDR1 is LNHDA and CDR2 SQIVND (reference sequence). Written as DNA, the CDR3 is TGTGCCAGTAGTATTGGGTGGGGGAATCAGCCCCAGCATTTT. Translated: CASSIGWGNQPQHF. The whole variable domain, filled in from reference TRBV19 and TRBJ1-5, reads DGGITQSPKYLFRKEGQNVTLSCEQNLNHDAMYWYRQDPGQGLRLIYYSQIVNDFQKGDIAEGYSVSREKKESFPLTVTSAQKNPTAFYLCASSIGWGNQPQHFGDGTRLSIL.

In its sample, this clonotype was seen many times. The rearrangement joins TRBV12-3 or TRBV12-4 to TRBJ2-7; D uncertain. This CDR3 is built from 14 residues. V lost 4 bases to trimming and J lost 1 base, with 11 bases between them. CDR3 protein: CASSSRTESYEQYF. The CDR3 nucleotides read TGTGCCAGCAGTTCTCGGACGGAATCCTACGAGCAGTACTTC.

The CDR3 region has the DNA TGCGCCACGAAACGGTCCCGGGCGAGCGCTATCTACAATGAGCAGTTCTTC. It translates to CATKRSRASAIYNEQFF. The rearrangement uses TRBV10-2 and TRBJ2-1; D is ambiguous. This CDR3 contains 17 residues. The V end was cut by 10 bases, the J end by 3 bases, with 25 bases between. CDR1 is WSHSY, CDR2 SAAADI, per germline.

The sample holds a few counts of this clonotype. A read error is likely, as this CDR3 ends without the conserved phenylalanine or tryptophan. This chain joins TRBV24-1 and TRBJ2-6; 8 nucleotides match TRBD1. From germline, CDR1 is KGHDR and CDR2 SFDVKD. CDR3 length: 16 residues. The trim removed 3 bases at V and 4 bases at J, leaving 4 bases unmatched. The CDR3 sequence is CATSDRTGSGANVLTS. CDR3 bases: TGTGCCACCAGTGATAGGACAGGGTCAGGGGCCAACGTCCTGACTTCC.

The V and J genes are TRBV6-2 or TRBV6-3 and TRBJ2-1, with no clear D. The CDR3 loop spans 15 amino acids. CDR1 and CDR2 from the germline V gene are MNHEY and SVGEGT. The ends were cut back, 5 bases at V and 3 bases at J, with 14 bases in the middle. The CDR3 protein is CASSLPMLGYNEQFF. For the CDR3, the DNA is TGTGCCAGCAGTCTCCCGATGTTGGGCTACAATGAGCAGTTCTTC.

This sequence joins TRBV6-2 or TRBV6-3 and TRBJ2-7; D is undetermined. Looked up from germline, CDR1 is MNHEY and CDR2 is SVGEGT. V was cut by 0 bases and J by 2 bases, with 11 bases left in between. The CDR3 totals 15 residues. The CDR3: CASSYSFHFPYEQYF. The CDR3 coding sequence is TGTGCCAGCAGTTACTCATTTCATTTTCCCTACGAGCAGTACTTC.

The sample holds many counts of this clonotype. The chain recombines TRBV6-5 with TRBJ1-5; no definite D call. Germline V gene data show CDR1 as MNHEY and CDR2 as SVGAGI. This CDR3 spans 15 amino acids. Deletions cut 0 bases from V and 7 bases from J, with 13 bases between. CDR3 sequence: CASSYSRGAGQPQHF. In DNA, the CDR3 is TGTGCCAGCAGTTACTCGAGAGGCGCCGGCCAGCCCCAGCATTTT.

The genes are TRBV5-1 and TRBJ2-3, with 11 bases fitting TRBD2. The CDR3 contains 18 residues. Trimming at V came to 0 bases and at J to 2 bases, leaving 8 bases not matched to a gene. The germline V gene has CDR1 SGHRS and CDR2 YFSETQ. The CDR3 region is CASSLGPLAGGNTDTQYF. In nucleotides, the CDR3 is TGCGCCAGCAGCTTGGGCCCCCTAGCGGGGGGAAACACAGATACGCAGTATTTT.

The sample holds many counts of this clonotype. The V and J genes are TRBV7-2 and TRBJ2-1, with D possibly being TRBD1 (6 bases). V was clipped by 1 base and J by 3 bases, with 10 bases between them. The CDR3 is made up of 15 amino acids. Germline CDR1 and CDR2: SGHTA and FQGNSA. The CDR3 reads CASSLETGNYNEQFF. DNA for the CDR3: TGTGCCAGCAGCTTAGAGACAGGAAACTACAATGAGCAGTTCTTC. The complete variable domain, with remaining parts taken from reference TRBV7-2 and TRBJ2-1, reads GAGVSQSPSNKVTEKGKDVELRCDPISGHTALYWYRQSLGQGLEFLIYFQGNSAPDKSGLPSDRFSAERTGGSVSTLTIQRTQQEDSAVYLCASSLETGNYNEQFFGPGTRLTVL.